This T cell receptor (beta chain) emerged from a study of blood T cell repertoires in COVID-19. On the study more broadly: Sites in the United States, Italy and Spain provided acute and convalescent COVID-19 samples. Sources were T cells, B-cell-depleted T cells, or PBMCs; the material itself was cDNA or gDNA.

Methods used by the authors: Quantification of nucleated cells was approximated via reference gene primer amplification. The assay was immunoSEQ multiplex PCR, and TCRdb's table has in-frame clones only and misses some. D and trimming were read from the DNA, whereas the V and J calls and clone size are those reported in that table. The data contain about 310,000 clones, roughly 84% of them singletons. The germline V gene has CDR1 SGHTA and CDR2 FQGTGA. CDR3 length equals 18 residues. With 2 bases clipped from V and 2 bases from J, the junction kept 7 bases outside the gene matches. The sample comprised peripheral blood. This receptor was taken from a man between 45 and 60 years old with active or convalescent COVID-19. This sequence joins TRBV7-3 and TRBJ2-2, with 11 nucleotides matching TRBD2. The CDR3 DNA reads as TGTGCCAGCAGCTTATGGGCCCTAGCGGGAGGAAACACCGGGGAGCTGTTTTTT. Protein product: CASSLWALAGGNTGELFF.